The sequence of this TCR beta chain was determined in a study of tumor-infiltrating lymphocytes in primary liver carcinoma. Study-level background: The yield of productive TCRbeta reads per sample was roughly 3.5 to 7.13 million and was similar across tissue types.

This clonotype has only a few counts. Its antigen is not identified. One end of the junction varies from germline; a read error may be responsible. A primer in the constant region served to generate TCR beta cDNA from 500 ng of total RNA. Libraries for TCR beta were built through three nested multiplex PCR rounds, which together made up a slightly modified ARM-PCR procedure. TRBV1-TRBV30 forward primers paired with a C-beta reverse primer were used in the first two PCR rounds, which ran roughly 10 cycles each. TCRdb reprocessed the multiplex PCR reads with MiXCR, giving one entry per CDR3 protein. The sample shows some 25,000 distinct CDR3 sequences, nearly 80% of them seen only once. Whole-study results and caveats: Overlap between tumor regions exceeded overlap of tumor with adjacent tissue or blood.

This CDR3 spans 14 amino acids. CDR1 and CDR2 (germline): SGHKS, YYEKEE (reference sequence). The source material, roughly 18-31 mg of unsorted bulk tissue, was used to co-extract RNA and DNA. Uniformly, tumor samples exhibited a viable tumor cell fraction exceeding 80%. The chain joins TRBV5-5 to TRBJ2-3, with D hard to call. The sample consisted of liver tumor tissue from sampling region 3. Subset in this sample: tumor region T3, left-lateral pole. The sequence was obtained from a man aged 35 to 55 with primary liver carcinoma and hepatitis B virus infection. The CDR3 coding sequence is TGTGCCAGCAGCTTACGGGTTATAACAGATACCCAGTATTTT. This encodes CASSLRVITDTQYF.